One TCR beta chain is described in this entry. This specimen comes from a study of blood T cell repertoires in COVID-19. TCRdb's copy holds only in-frame clones and misses some; the assay was immunoSEQ multiplex PCR. The sample carries 90,000 or so clones, 91% recorded once. The CDR3 is made up of 14 amino acids. V lost 0 bases to trimming and J lost 2 bases, with 8 bases between them. From germline, CDR1 is PRHDT and CDR2 FYEKMQ (reference sequence). This receptor was identified in a human donor with active COVID-19. The donor label of this sample is uncertain. Sequences were obtained from peripheral blood. This chain links TRBV13 with TRBJ2-7; possibly TRBD1 for D (5 bases). CDR3 sequence: CASSLGPGTYEQYF. Written as DNA, the CDR3 is TGTGCCAGCAGCTTAGGACCAGGGACCTACGAGCAGTACTTC.